Shown below are 24 T cell receptor beta chains from a single sample sequenced in a study of identical twins. TCRdb redid the calling of the 5' RACE reads with MiXCR, one entry per CDR3 protein. This table has 200,000 to 250,000 distinct CDR3 sequences, approximately 7.3% appearing once. Another study also made use of these data, one on yellow fever vaccine responses in identical twins.

Specimen: CD8+ T cells sorted from blood. These receptors all stem from a woman younger than 30 in good health.

The chain recombines TRBV2 with TRBJ2-5; 8 bases map to TRBD2. The CDR3 is 16 amino acids. Germline V gives CDR1 SNHLY, CDR2 FYNNEI. V trimming: 4 bases; J trimming: 4 bases; junction bases outside the gene matches: 11. In nucleotides, the CDR3 is TGTGCCAGCAGTGGTCGTGGTAGCGGGATTTCAGAGACCCAGTACTTC. The encoded protein is CASSGRGSGISETQYF.

V and J are TRBV28 and TRBJ2-1, with D tentatively TRBD2 (5 bases). Per germline, CDR1 MDHEN and CDR2 SYDVKM. This CDR3 is built from 14 residues. Trimming took off 6 bases at V and 10 bases at J, with 19 bases between the two ends. CDR3 in amino acids: CASRGWGDAEEQFF. The DNA of the CDR3 is TGTGCCAGCAGGGGCTGGGGAGATGCGGAGGAGCAGTTCTTC.

This clonotype was found many times. V gene TRBV5-5 combines with J gene TRBJ2-7; possible D gene TRBD2, 5 bases. The CDR3 sequence is 15 residues long. V was shortened by 0 bases and J by 3 bases, with 13 bases between the two germline ends. Looked up from germline, CDR1 is SGHKS and CDR2 is YYEKEE (reference sequence). Written as DNA, the CDR3 is TGTGCCAGCAGCTTGGGGGCTAGCTGGGTCTACGAGCAGTACGTC. Its translation: CASSLGASWVYEQYV.

In its sample, this clonotype was seen a few times. The chain employs TRBV3-1 and TRBJ1-2, with 10 bases fitting TRBD1. The germline V gene encodes CDR1 LGHDT and CDR2 YNNKEL (reference sequence). The V and J ends lost 3 bases and 7 bases, in that order; junction bases with no gene match: 17. The CDR3 sequence is 18 residues long. The CDR3 region is CASSQDILRGQGLSGYTF. In DNA form, the CDR3 reads TGTGCCAGCAGCCAGGATATTCTAAGGGGACAGGGGTTAAGTGGCTACACCTTC.

The gene calls are TRBV29-1 and TRBJ2-7; the match to TRBD1 covers 9 bases. Germline V CDR1 and CDR2: SQVTM, ANQGSEA. The CDR3 consists of 14 residues. J lost 0 bases, V lost 3 bases, and 3 bases had no gene match. CDR3 sequence: CSVEDRGTSYEQYF. CDR3 in DNA: TGCAGCGTTGAGGACAGGGGAACCTCCTACGAGCAGTACTTC.

This clonotype was seen only a few times. This chain joins TRBV7-6 and TRBJ2-5; tentative D call: TRBD1 (5 bases). Trimming shortened V by 2 bases and J by 5 bases, and 12 bases separated the two germline ends. Germline CDR1 reads SGHVS; CDR2 reads FNYEAQ. The CDR3 has 14 residues. CDR3 in amino acids: CASSLQGKGETQYF. For the CDR3, the DNA is TGTGCCAGCAGCTTACAGGGTAAAGGGGAGACCCAGTACTTC. Looking up the rest from reference TRBV7-6 and TRBJ2-5 gives the full variable domain: GAGVSQSPRYKVTKRGQDVALRCDPISGHVSLYWYRQALGQGPEFLTYFNYEAQQDKSGLPNDRFSAERPEGSISTLTIQRTEQRDSAMYRCASSLQGKGETQYFGPGTRLLVL.

This clonotype was recorded at least ten times. This sequence joins TRBV12-3 or TRBV12-4 and TRBJ2-1, with 8 nucleotides matching TRBD2. The CDR3 has 15 residues. With 6 bases clipped from V and 10 bases from J, the junction kept 14 bases outside the gene matches. The CDR3 bases are TGTGCCAGCAGCCCAGCGGGAGACATTTTATTGGAGCAGTTCTTC. It yields the protein CASSPAGDILLEQFF.

The rearrangement joins TRBV20-1 to TRBJ2-7; D is unclear. CDR3 length: 13 residues. The V gene's germline CDR1 is DFQATT and CDR2 SNEGSKA (reference sequence). Between the trimmed V and J ends, which lost 5 bases and 2 bases, there was a span of 13 bases. The chain's CDR3 is CSAWSKQTYEQYV. Here the CDR3 DNA reads TGCAGTGCTTGGAGTAAACAGACCTACGAGCAGTACGTC.

V is TRBV7-6 and J is TRBJ2-7; possible D gene TRBD2, 5 bases. Germline V gene sequence: CDR1 SGHVS, CDR2 FNYEAQ. The CDR3 extends over 14 amino acids. V was trimmed by 0 bases and J by 6 bases, leaving 12 bases between them. CDR3 DNA: TGTGCCAGCAGCTTAGCGGTACTAGACGGCGAGCAGTACTTC. This translates into CASSLAVLDGEQYF.

This clonotype was found a few times. The genes are TRBV15 and TRBJ1-2; D is possibly TRBD1 (6 bases). CDR1 and CDR2 (germline): LNHNV, YYDKDF (reference sequence). V was clipped by 0 bases and J by 2 bases, with 13 bases between them. The CDR3 extends over 16 amino acids. The CDR3 is CATSRELGQGNYGYTF. The CDR3 DNA sequence: TGTGCCACCAGCAGAGAATTGGGCCAGGGGAACTATGGCTACACCTTC.

The V gene is TRBV7-2, the J gene TRBJ2-7; D might be TRBD1 or TRBD2, each matching 5 bases. The ends were cut back, 5 bases at V and 3 bases at J, with 17 bases in the middle. CDR1 and CDR2 (germline): SGHTA, FQGNSA. The CDR3 extends over 15 amino acids. CDR3 protein: CASSRRDLQRYEQYF. The DNA of the CDR3 is TGTGCCAGCAGCCGTCGGGACCTTCAACGCTACGAGCAGTACTTC. The full variable domain, rest sourced from reference TRBV7-2 and TRBJ2-7, is GAGVSQSPSNKVTEKGKDVELRCDPISGHTALYWYRQSLGQGLEFLIYFQGNSAPDKSGLPSDRFSAERTGGSVSTLTIQRTQQEDSAVYLCASSRRDLQRYEQYFGPGTRLTVT.

This clonotype was recorded at least ten times. V usage is TRBV9 and J usage is TRBJ1-6, with no clear D. The CDR3 extends over 15 amino acids. Germline CDR1 is SGDLS and CDR2 is YYNGEE. Trimming shortened V by 1 base and J by 7 bases, and 12 bases separated the two germline ends. The CDR3: CASSVRTGGNSPLHF. The CDR3 coding sequence is TGTGCCAGCAGCGTAAGGACCGGTGGAAATTCACCCCTCCACTTT. Together with reference TRBV9 and TRBJ1-6, the CDR3 gives the full variable domain: DSGVTQTPKHLITATGQRVTLRCSPRSGDLSVYWYQQSLDQGLQFLIQYYNGEERAKGNILERFSAQQFPDLHSELNLSSLELGDSALYFCASSVRTGGNSPLHFGNGTRLTVT.

This rearrangement joins TRBV11-1 to TRBJ2-1; TRBD1 agrees at 9 bases. The CDR3 totals 21 residues. Germline CDR1 SGHAT, CDR2 FQDESV (reference sequence). V was pared by 5 bases and J by 0 bases, with 20 bases of the junction left unmatched. CDR3 residues: CASSPFQAFTRGQGSYNEQFF. CDR3 sequence (DNA): TGTGCCAGCAGCCCCTTCCAGGCTTTCACTAGGGGACAGGGCTCCTACAATGAGCAGTTCTTC.

In this sample, this clonotype turned up many times. The chain links TRBV5-1 to TRBJ2-1; D is uncertain. The CDR3 is made up of 16 amino acids. The ends were cut back, 0 bases at V and 0 bases at J, with 10 bases in the middle. Germline V CDR1 and CDR2: SGHRS, YFSETQ. The CDR3: CASSLATLSSYNEQFF. DNA of the CDR3: TGCGCCAGCAGCTTGGCCACTTTGAGCTCCTACAATGAGCAGTTCTTC.

This clonotype has a count of ten or more. The chain combines TRBV5-6 with TRBJ2-2; no definite D call. CDR1 and CDR2 from the germline V gene are SGHDT and YYEEEE. This CDR3 has 12 amino acids. Trimming stripped 3 bases from V and 6 bases from J, with 6 bases between. CDR3 in DNA: TGTGCCAGCAGCTCCGTCGCCGGGGAGCTGTTTTTT. Translation gives CASSSVAGELFF. The full variable domain, completed using reference TRBV5-6 and TRBJ2-2, is DAGVTQSPTHLIKTRGQQVTLRCSPKSGHDTVSWYQQALGQGPQFIFQYYEEEERQRGNFPDRFSGHQFPNYSSELNVNALLLGDSALYLCASSSVAGELFFGEGSRLTVL.

The CDR3, as DNA: TGTGCCAGCAGCTTATTGCGAGCGACCGGGGAGCTGTTTTTT. It is translated as CASSLLRATGELFF. The rearrangement uses TRBV7-6 and TRBJ2-2; D gene ambiguous. The germline V gene encodes CDR1 SGHVS and CDR2 FNYEAQ. This CDR3 region has 14 residues. The V end lost 2 bases, the J end lost 5 bases, and 9 bases lay between the germline ends.

This clonotype was counted ten times or more. V and J are TRBV6-1 and TRBJ2-1; 11 nucleotides line up with TRBD2. V was clipped by 7 bases and J by 5 bases; unmatched bases: 7. CDR1 and CDR2 (germline): MNHNS, SASEGT. CDR3 length: 15 amino acids. As DNA, the CDR3 is TGTGCCAGCACCCGGGGGACTAGCGGTAACAATGAGCAGTTCTTC. Protein sequence: CASTRGTSGNNEQFF.

The table lists this clonotype with a few counts. This chain uses TRBV25-1 with TRBJ1-2, with 9 nucleotides matching TRBD1. The CDR3 loop spans 14 amino acids. Germline CDR1 and CDR2: MGHDK and SYGVNS. J lost 5 bases, V lost 3 bases, and 4 bases had no gene match. The CDR3 loop reads CASSEGTGFYGYTF. In DNA form, the CDR3 reads TGTGCCAGCAGTGAGGGGACAGGGTTTTATGGCTACACCTTC.

The table lists this clonotype with many counts. The chain combines TRBV4-2 with TRBJ2-7; 10 bases line up with TRBD2. Unmatched junction bases numbered 8, after V lost 0 bases and J lost 6 bases. This CDR3 spans 16 amino acids. CDR1 is LGHNA, CDR2 YNFKEQ, per germline. CDR3 nucleotide sequence: TGTGCCAGCAGCCAAGAGGAGCGGGAGGGCCGGGTCGAGCAGTACTTC. Its translation is CASSQEEREGRVEQYF.

Written as DNA, the CDR3 is TGTGCCAGCAGTACTAGCGGGGGCTCCTACAATGAGCAGTTCTTC. It codes for CASSTSGGSYNEQFF. This chain connects TRBV6-5 to TRBJ2-1, with 11 bases lining up with TRBD2. V lost 5 bases and J lost 0; bases outside the gene matches: 0. The germline V gene has CDR1 MNHEY and CDR2 SVGAGI. The CDR3 covers 15 residues.

This clonotype was counted ten times or more. The chain has TRBV7-8 and TRBJ2-7, with 9 bases lining up with TRBD2. Germline CDR1 is SGHVS and CDR2 is FQNEAQ. J gave up 6 bases and V 2 bases, and 5 bases lay outside the gene matches. This CDR3 contains 14 residues. Here the CDR3 reads CASSLRAGGFEQYV. The CDR3 nucleotides read TGTGCCAGCAGCTTACGAGCGGGGGGTTTCGAGCAGTACGTC.

This clonotype turned up a few times. The J gene is TRBJ2-1, the V gene TRBV14; a weak D match, TRBD1 (6 bases). CDR3 length: 14 amino acids. V was trimmed by 5 bases and J by 2 bases, leaving 10 bases between them. Germline CDR1 SGHDN, CDR2 FVKESK. CDR3: CASSDRYAYNEQFF. CDR3 nucleotide sequence: TGTGCCAGCAGCGACAGGTATGCCTACAATGAGCAGTTCTTC. The full variable domain, with the rest looked up from reference TRBV14 and TRBJ2-1, is EAGVTQFPSHSVIEKGQTVTLRCDPISGHDNLYWYRRVMGKEIKFLLHFVKESKQDESGMPNNRFLAERTGGTYSTLKVQPAELEDSGVYFCASSDRYAYNEQFFGPGTRLTVL.

This chain connects TRBV2 to TRBJ2-6, with D possibly matching TRBD1 (5 bases). Trimming took off 7 bases at V and 1 base at J, with 8 bases between the two ends. Germline CDR1 reads SNHLY; CDR2 reads FYNNEI. The CDR3 is made up of 14 amino acids. The CDR3: CASKNRSGANVLTF. DNA for the CDR3: TGTGCCAGCAAAAACAGGTCTGGGGCCAACGTCCTGACTTTC.

This clonotype occurred many times. CDR3 sequence: CASSLGRGPSSYNEQFF. As DNA, the CDR3 is TGTGCCAGCAGCTTAGGACGGGGGCCTAGCTCCTACAATGAGCAGTTCTTC. This chain uses TRBV11-1 with TRBJ2-1; D assignment may be TRBD1 or TRBD2 (6 bases each). The CDR3 is 17 amino acids. Germline V gene lookup returns CDR1 SGHAT and CDR2 FQDESV (reference sequence). Between the trimmed V and J ends, which lost 1 base and 0 bases, there was a span of 13 bases. Variable domain in full (rest from reference TRBV11-1 and TRBJ2-1): EAEVAQSPRYKITEKSQAVAFWCDPISGHATLYWYRQILGQGPELLVQFQDESVVDDSQLPKDRFSAERLKGVDSTLKIQPAELGDSAMYLCASSLGRGPSSYNEQFFGPGTRLTVL.